This T cell receptor beta chain was recovered during a study of chemoradiotherapy in HPV16-positive cancers (dated by TCRdb to between 2020 and 2023). Turning to the overall study: Functional T-cell assays on cells from two HPV16-positive patients defined candidate HPV-specific T-cell clones and common TCR motifs. Whether T-cell immunity against the HPV oncoproteins E6 and E7 changes during chemoradiotherapy and whether survival is affected by this immunity were examined in the study. The candidate HPV-specific TCRs and motifs were then tracked in TCR repertoires from over 80 patients with HPV-related cancers.

With respect to this clone: Its antigen remains unidentified. No much larger clone is present one base from it, and per-base qualities are unavailable.

Results the study describes overall, beyond this receptor: Expansion of candidate HPV-specific clones and E7-related TCR motifs was observed in the tumor microenvironment during treatment, whereas no such expansion was observed for non-HPV-specific T cells. In HPV16-positive patients, expansion of HPV-responsive T cells during chemoradiotherapy was associated with improved recurrence-free survival. The survival association was reported for HPV16-positive patients, and the functional definition of HPV-specific T cells was derived from only a couple of HPV16-positive patients.

From a lookup of the germline V gene, CDR1 and CDR2 are SGHTA and FQGNSA. Trimming at the junction amounts to 2 bases on V and 5 bases on J, and the germline ends lie 12 bases apart. Including cysteine and phenylalanine, the CDR3 has 14 amino acids. The only DNA kept is the CDR3, 42 bases in frame from the first base. Repertoires were sampled multiple times during chemoradiotherapy, which allowed clonal expansion in the tumor microenvironment to be followed. Library preparation was by the immunoSEQ multiplex PCR assay. Drawn from immuneACCESS, this table holds only the in-frame rearrangements with V and J called that TCRdb kept. Clones are partly lost; checked studies trace under half to an unresolved V gene and leave the rest unexplained. Within this sample are roughly 12,000 clones, with 85% to 90% of them counted one time only. The ten most abundant clones make up roughly 5.2% of the sample.

Sample: blood, taken from a patient who underwent chemoradiotherapy. The receptor was derived from a human donor with HPV-associated anogenital cancer. Recombination linked TRBV7-2 to TRBJ1-2; TRBD1 could be the D gene, as 6 bases match. The sequenced DNA: TGTGCCAGCAGCTTAACAGGGAACGGGTATGGCTACACCTTC. Protein translation: CASSLTGNGYGYTF.